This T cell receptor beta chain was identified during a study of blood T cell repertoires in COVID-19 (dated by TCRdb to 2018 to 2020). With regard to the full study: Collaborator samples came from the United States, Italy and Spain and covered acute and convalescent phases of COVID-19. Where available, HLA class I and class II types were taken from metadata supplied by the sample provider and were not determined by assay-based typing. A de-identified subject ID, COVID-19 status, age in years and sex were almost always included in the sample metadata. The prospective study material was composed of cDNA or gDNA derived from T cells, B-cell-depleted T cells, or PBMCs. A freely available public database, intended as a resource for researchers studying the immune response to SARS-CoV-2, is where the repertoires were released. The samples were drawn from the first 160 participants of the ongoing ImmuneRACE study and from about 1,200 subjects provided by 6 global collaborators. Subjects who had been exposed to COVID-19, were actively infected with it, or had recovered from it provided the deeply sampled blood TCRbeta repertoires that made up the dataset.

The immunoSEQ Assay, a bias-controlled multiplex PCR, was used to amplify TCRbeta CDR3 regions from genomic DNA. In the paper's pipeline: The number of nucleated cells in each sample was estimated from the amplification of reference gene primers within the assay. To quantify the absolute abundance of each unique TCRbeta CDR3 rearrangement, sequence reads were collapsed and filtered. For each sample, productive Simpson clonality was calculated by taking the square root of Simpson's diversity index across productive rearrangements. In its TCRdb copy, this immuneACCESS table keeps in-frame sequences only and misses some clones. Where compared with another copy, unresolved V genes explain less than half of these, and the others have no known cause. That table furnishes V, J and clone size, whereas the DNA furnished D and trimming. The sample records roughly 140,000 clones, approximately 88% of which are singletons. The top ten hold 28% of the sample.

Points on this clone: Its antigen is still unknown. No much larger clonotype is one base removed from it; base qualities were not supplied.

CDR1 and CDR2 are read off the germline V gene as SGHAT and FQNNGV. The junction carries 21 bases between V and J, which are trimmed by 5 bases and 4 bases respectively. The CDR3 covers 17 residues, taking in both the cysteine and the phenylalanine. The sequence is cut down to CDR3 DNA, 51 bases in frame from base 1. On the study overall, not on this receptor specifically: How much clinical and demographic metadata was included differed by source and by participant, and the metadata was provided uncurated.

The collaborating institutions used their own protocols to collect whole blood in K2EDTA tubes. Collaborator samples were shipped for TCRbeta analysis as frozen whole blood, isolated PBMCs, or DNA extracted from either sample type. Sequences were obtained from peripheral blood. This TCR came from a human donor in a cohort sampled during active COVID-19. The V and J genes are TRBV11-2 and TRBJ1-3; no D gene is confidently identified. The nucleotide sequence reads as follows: TGTGCCAGCAGCCGCCTCCCTCCCGGGGTGGGAGGAAACACCATATATTTT. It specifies CASSRLPPGVGGNTIYF.